The clone carrying this TCR beta chain has just a few counts. Sequencing used cDNA as its template, made by extracting RNA and reverse transcribing it. Assay: immunoSEQ multiplex PCR; the TCRdb copy retains only in-frame clones and omits some. The table records around 110,000 clones, roughly 84% of them present only once. Deletions cut 0 bases from V and 0 bases from J, with 8 bases between. The CDR3 loop spans 16 amino acids. Germline V gives CDR1 LGHNT, CDR2 FRNRAP. The source of the sample is a study of CD8+ T cells in alopecia areata. Stated treatment: oral pan-JAK inhibitor, 5-10 mg twice daily. The clonotype originates from a human donor with alopecia areata. The chain carries TRBV12-5 and TRBJ1-4, with D hard to call. Sequencing was performed on CD8+ T cells sorted from blood, taken at week 24, from a patient treated with tofacitinib. The CDR3 reads CASGLVPEPTNEKLFF. The CDR3, as DNA: TGTGCTAGTGGTTTGGTACCCGAACCAACTAATGAAAAACTGTTTTTT.